This TCR beta chain appears in the sequencing data of a study of blood T cell repertoires in COVID-19. At the level of the study: COVID-19 samples collected from the United States, Italy and Spain covered acute and convalescent phases. In each case, the material was cDNA or gDNA derived from T cells, B-cell-depleted T cells, or PBMCs.

Per the authors' pipeline: Estimation of nucleated cell counts relied on the amplification of reference gene primers. Sequenced by immunoSEQ multiplex PCR; TCRdb stores in-frame clones only, minus some. V, J and clone size are taken as reported in that table, and D and trimming were inferred from the DNA itself. The sample shows some 120,000 clones, approximately 90% of them seen only once. The V gene lost 0 bases and the J gene lost 1 base, with 6 bases spanning the gap. CDR3 length: 14 amino acids. The germline V gene has CDR1 GTSNPN and CDR2 SVGIG (reference sequence). The chain employs TRBV30 and TRBJ2-2; no clear D gene. Sequenced material: peripheral blood. The source of this sequence is a human donor with active COVID-19. The donor label of this sample is uncertain. In DNA form, the CDR3 reads TGTGCCTGGAGTGTACTATTGAACACCGGGGAGCTGTTTTTT. This gives the protein CAWSVLLNTGELFF.